These 17 T cell receptor beta chains originate from one sample sequenced in a study of T cell responses to AZD1222 COVID-19 vaccine. TCRdb keeps only in-frame clones here, not all; method: immunoSEQ multiplex PCR. The sample comprises 150,000 to 200,000 clones, about 87% of which are singletons, and about 3% rests with the top ten. Material: peripheral blood, obtained on day 0 of MenACWY control vaccination. Every receptor here comes from an adult in good health.

CDR3 sequence reads: CASLLQGGSYNEQFF. The DNA for the CDR3 is TGTGCCAGCTTACTCCAGGGTGGGTCCTACAATGAGCAGTTCTTC. This chain uses TRBV2 with TRBJ2-1; a possible D gene is TRBD1 (5 bases). The CDR3 has 15 residues. Between the trimmed V and J ends, which lost 8 bases and 1 base, there was a span of 15 bases. The germline gives CDR1 SNHLY, CDR2 FYNNEI.

The chain has TRBV27 and TRBJ1-1; 9 bases line up with TRBD1. The V and J ends lost 5 bases and 6 bases, in that order; junction bases with no gene match: 4. This CDR3 spans 13 amino acids. Per germline, CDR1 MNHEY and CDR2 SMNVEV (reference sequence). The DNA for the CDR3 is TGTGCCAGCAGTCGGACAGGGGTGGCTGAAGCTTTCTTT. This translates into CASSRTGVAEAFF.

The chain links TRBV6-5 to TRBJ2-7, with TRBD1 identical over 9 bases. J was trimmed by 4 bases and V by 6 bases; bases with no gene match: 10. The CDR3 runs 15 residues. The germline CDR1 and CDR2 sequences are MNHEY and SVGAGI. CDR3: CASSTGQGDVYEQYF. Here the CDR3 DNA reads TGTGCCAGCAGCACGGGACAGGGCGACGTATACGAGCAGTACTTC.

The V gene is TRBV29-1, the J gene TRBJ2-5; 7 bases are a match to TRBD1. V was pared by 4 bases and J by 5 bases, with 10 bases of the junction left unmatched. The length of the CDR3 is 14 residues. CDR1 SQVTM and CDR2 ANQGSEA come from the germline V gene. DNA of the CDR3: TGCAGCGTTGTCGGGACAGCCTTAGGGGAGACCCAGTACTTC. It encodes CSVVGTALGETQYF.

Notes on this clone: This may be a read error: a much more frequent sequence differs by one nucleotide. At the DNA level, this CDR3 is encoded by other sequences in the same sample as well. The chain links TRBV19 to TRBJ2-1; D remains unclear. Germline CDR1 LNHDA, CDR2 SQIVND (reference sequence). V was pared by 6 bases and J by 1 base, with 4 bases between. This CDR3 has 12 residues. The CDR3 reads CASSPSYNEQFF. In DNA form, the CDR3 reads TGTGCCAGTAGCCCGTCCTACAATGAGCAGTTCTTC.

This chain connects TRBV5-1 to TRBJ2-2; D uncertain. Germline CDR1 and CDR2: SGHRS and YFSETQ. The CDR3 sequence is 11 residues long. V lost 6 bases to trimming and J lost 7 bases, with 7 bases between them. The CDR3 region is CASTTSGELFF. CDR3 bases: TGCGCCAGCACAACAAGCGGGGAGCTGTTTTTT.

The rearrangement links TRBV11-2 to TRBJ2-2, with TRBD2 matching 9 bases. The germline CDR1 and CDR2 sequences are SGHAT and FQNNGV. CDR3 size: 16 residues. After removal of 1 base from V and 7 bases from J, the junction contained 7 bases not matched to a gene. CDR3 nucleotide sequence: TGTGCCAGCAGCTTAGGCGGGAGGGCCAGTGACGGGGAGCTGTTTTTT. It yields the protein CASSLGGRASDGELFF.

This clone was detected only once. The CDR3 region is CASSPDGGETQYF. The CDR3 bases are TGCGCCAGCAGCCCGGACGGGGGAGAGACCCAGTACTTC. This chain uses TRBV5-1 with TRBJ2-5, with a tentative D call TRBD2 (6 bases). Trimming removed 4 bases from V and 4 bases from J, with 11 bases in between. This CDR3 is built from 13 residues. CDR1 is SGHRS and CDR2 is YFSETQ in the germline V gene. Looking up the rest from reference TRBV5-1 and TRBJ2-5 gives the full variable domain: KAGVTQTPRYLIKTRGQQVTLSCSPISGHRSVSWYQQTPGQGLQFLFEYFSETQRNKGNFPGRFSGRQFSNSRSEMNVSTLELGDSALYLCASSPDGGETQYFGPGTRLLVL.

V is TRBV20-1 and J is TRBJ1-3; unclear D gene. V was shortened by 7 bases and J by 2 bases, with 6 bases between the two germline ends. The germline gives CDR1 DFQATT, CDR2 SNEGSKA (reference sequence). The CDR3 extends over 11 amino acids. The CDR3 nucleotides read TGCAGTGGAGGGACTGGAAACACCATATATTTT. Its protein product is CSGGTGNTIYF.

The chain couples TRBV29-1 to TRBJ2-7; D call uncertain. This CDR3 comprises 12 residues. The V and J ends lost 4 bases and 0 bases respectively, with 7 bases between them. From germline, CDR1 is SQVTM and CDR2 ANQGSEA. The CDR3 loop reads CSVAKGSYEQYF. The CDR3 nucleotides are TGCAGCGTTGCTAAGGGCTCCTACGAGCAGTACTTC.

The V gene is TRBV7-9, the J gene TRBJ1-3; D remains unclear. The CDR3 runs to 14 residues. Germline assignment: CDR1 SEHNR and CDR2 FQNEAQ (reference sequence). Trimming stripped 2 bases from V and 2 bases from J, with 7 bases between. The CDR3: CASSLSTAGNTIYF. As DNA, the CDR3 is TGTGCCAGCAGCTTAAGTACAGCTGGAAACACCATATATTTT.

V usage is TRBV30 and J usage is TRBJ1-1; 8 bases line up with TRBD1. In germline, CDR1 is GTSNPN, CDR2 SVGIG (reference sequence). The CDR3 sequence is 15 residues long. The ends lost 1 base at V and 1 base at J; junction bases unmatched: 5. Here the CDR3 DNA reads TGTGCCTGGAGTGAGACAGGGGAATGGAACACTGAAGCTTTCTTT. It specifies CAWSETGEWNTEAFF.

V is TRBV19 and J is TRBJ2-5; 7 positions agree with TRBD2. Germline V gene data show CDR1 as LNHDA and CDR2 as SQIVND (reference sequence). V was clipped by 5 bases and J by 2 bases; unmatched bases: 8. The CDR3 sequence is 15 residues long. Written as DNA, the CDR3 is TGTGCCAGTAGTCCTGACACGGGACTACAAGAGACCCAGTACTTC. Its protein product is CASSPDTGLQETQYF.

The chain joins TRBV6-5 to TRBJ2-1; 7 bases match TRBD2. The junction had 8 bases not matched to a gene; V was cut back by 0 bases and J by 6 bases. The CDR3 has 16 residues. CDR1 and CDR2 (germline): MNHEY, SVGAGI. CDR3 in amino acids: CASSYSSGGPINEQFF. The CDR3 DNA reads TGTGCCAGCAGTTACTCGTCGGGAGGTCCAATCAATGAGCAGTTCTTC.

The chain is built from TRBV28 and TRBJ2-7; no clear D. Germline values: CDR1 MDHEN, CDR2 SYDVKM. Between the trimmed V and J ends, which lost 5 bases and 2 bases, there was a span of 1 base. This CDR3 has 10 residues. CDR3 sequence (DNA): TGTGCCAGCAGTCCCTACGAGCAGTACTTC. It yields the protein CASSPYEQYF.

This sequence joins TRBV7-6 and TRBJ1-5; TRBD1 matches 8 bases. The length of the CDR3 is 16 residues. The J segment lost 0 bases and the V segment lost 1 base, leaving 2 bases of the junction unmatched. Germline CDR1 is SGHVS and CDR2 is FNYEAQ. The CDR3 is CASSLGQGLSNQPQHF. CDR3 coding DNA: TGTGCCAGCAGCTTAGGACAGGGGCTTAGCAATCAGCCCCAGCATTTT.

The chain links TRBV18 to TRBJ2-5; 10 bases align to TRBD2. Looked up from germline, CDR1 is KGHSH and CDR2 is LQKENI. This CDR3 region has 14 residues. J lost 5 bases, V lost 6 bases, and 6 bases had no gene match. CDR3: CASSRAGGQETQYF. For the CDR3, the DNA is TGTGCCAGCTCGCGAGCGGGAGGGCAGGAGACCCAGTACTTC. Drawing the rest from reference TRBV18 and TRBJ2-5, the complete variable domain is NAGVMQNPRHLVRRRGQEARLRCSPMKGHSHVYWYRQLPEEGLKFMVYLQKENIIDESGMPKERFSAEFPKEGPSILRIQQVVRGDSAAYFCASSRAGGQETQYFGPGTRLLVL.